This is a list of T cell receptor beta chains from one sample in a study of CD8 T cells in ankylosing spondylitis. TCRdb re-analysed the 5' RACE reads in MiXCR, keeping a single row per CDR3 protein. Of 30,000 to 40,000 distinct CDR3 sequences listed, about 7% are singletons. Sequenced material: blood, either unsorted or a sorted T cell fraction (not recorded which). The receptor set was obtained from a male donor with ankylosing spondylitis or in good health (not recorded which). CDR3s leave out the opening cysteine and the closing phenylalanine or tryptophan.

V: TRBV4-2
J: TRBJ2-3
CDR3: ASSQDLATTRTDTQY

V: TRBV27
J: TRBJ1-6
CDR3: ASSLSPAVNSPLH

V: TRBV10-3
J: TRBJ2-3
CDR3: AIRAGGGTDTQY

V: TRBV6-1
J: TRBJ1-5
CDR3: ASKEIGAAPQH

V: TRBV12-3/TRBV12-4
J: TRBJ1-1
CDR3: ASSPKDRMNTEAF

V: TRBV5-1
J: TRBJ2-5
CDR3: ASSLGQGETQY

V: TRBV5-1
J: TRBJ2-2
CDR3: ASSFATGSTGELF

V: TRBV18
J: TRBJ2-7
CDR3: ASSPPIRGGEEQY

V: TRBV10-2
J: TRBJ2-7
CDR3: ASSDLGGSSYEQY

V: TRBV6-2/TRBV6-3
J: TRBJ2-1
CDR3: ASELAGDYNEQF

V: TRBV6-1
J: TRBJ2-1
CDR3: ASSDLAASYNEQF

V: TRBV7-9
J: TRBJ1-6
CDR3: ASSLDDRGNSPLH

V: TRBV4-1
J: TRBJ2-1
CDR3: ASSQDSSYNEQF

V: TRBV20-1
J: TRBJ2-1
CDR3: CARDTGRLADLSSYNEQF

V: TRBV20-1
J: TRBJ1-2
CDR3: SARSLDTYHGYT

V: TRBV7-9
J: TRBJ1-5
CDR3: ASSPGGYSNQPQH

V: TRBV5-5
J: TRBJ2-5
CDR3: ASGRDTQETQY

V: TRBV12-3/TRBV12-4
J: TRBJ2-5
CDR3: ASSLAGGVETQY

V: TRBV10-1
J: TRBJ2-5
CDR3: ASSDRDRGRETQY

V: TRBV7-2
J: TRBJ2-2
CDR3: ASSRGQGGTGELF

V: TRBV5-1
J: TRBJ1-3
CDR3: ASSFGTGRPGNTIY

V: TRBV3-1
J: TRBJ2-5
CDR3: ASSQVSGGGKETQY

V: TRBV7-3
J: TRBJ2-2
CDR3: ASSLLSGVGELF

V: TRBV28
J: TRBJ2-7
CDR3: ASRVSGSYEQY

V: TRBV7-3
J: TRBJ2-1
CDR3: ASSFSSLGEQF

V: TRBV12-3/TRBV12-4
J: TRBJ1-1
CDR3: ASNPGHMNTEAF

V: TRBV7-2
J: TRBJ2-5
CDR3: ASSFSYGETQY

V: TRBV11-2
J: TRBJ2-3
CDR3: ASSSDRGSDTQY

V: TRBV4-1
J: TRBJ2-2
CDR3: ASSQFPGQSNTGELF

V: TRBV7-6
J: TRBJ2-2
CDR3: ASSLIWGPGELF

V: TRBV7-2
J: TRBJ2-5
CDR3: ASSLGSVGETQY

V: TRBV29-1
J: TRBJ2-1
CDR3: SVAGTSGGNEQF

V: TRBV5-1
J: TRBJ1-5
CDR3: ASSTGQGNQPQH

V: TRBV10-3
J: TRBJ1-2
CDR3: AISEGSPRDYGYT

V: TRBV4-1
J: TRBJ1-5
CDR3: ASSQDLGQGSGQPQH

V: TRBV24-1
J: TRBJ2-1
CDR3: ATSPPGQDYNEQF

V: TRBV7-9
J: TRBJ2-1
CDR3: ASSLEAQRAYNEQF

V: TRBV20-1
J: TRBJ2-1
CDR3: SPGGGSSYNEQF

V: TRBV24-1
J: TRBJ1-2
CDR3: ATSDPTGKAPSYT

V: TRBV12-3/TRBV12-4
J: TRBJ1-1
CDR3: ASSLKGGVSEAF

V: TRBV3-1
J: TRBJ2-7
CDR3: ASTDSYEQY

V: TRBV20-1
J: TRBJ2-7
CDR3: SARDRELAGATYEQY

V: TRBV28
J: TRBJ1-5
CDR3: ASSSWGAEGNQPQH

V: TRBV3-1
J: TRBJ2-2
CDR3: ASSENPSGRSGELF

V: TRBV10-3
J: TRBJ2-1
CDR3: AISATTGTNARYNEQF